This TCR beta chain was observed in a study of T cells after yellow fever vaccination. This clonotype has ten or more counts. Per germline, CDR1 SQVTM and CDR2 ANQGSEA. V was clipped by 7 bases and J by 1 base, with 13 bases between them. The CDR3 length is 13 residues. In TCRdb, the 5' RACE reads were re-called with MiXCR into one record per CDR3 protein. The repertoire holds around 350,000 distinct CDR3 sequences, with about 6% as singletons. This sequence was found in a man aged 25-45 years who received the YFV17D yellow fever vaccine. The sample consisted of PBMCs, taken 5 days after the yellow fever booster vaccination. The chain combines TRBV29-1 with TRBJ1-1; no definite D call. The CDR3 bases are TGCAGCGCCCTTGCCCCTCCGAACACTGAAGCTTTCTTT. Translating gives CSALAPPNTEAFF.